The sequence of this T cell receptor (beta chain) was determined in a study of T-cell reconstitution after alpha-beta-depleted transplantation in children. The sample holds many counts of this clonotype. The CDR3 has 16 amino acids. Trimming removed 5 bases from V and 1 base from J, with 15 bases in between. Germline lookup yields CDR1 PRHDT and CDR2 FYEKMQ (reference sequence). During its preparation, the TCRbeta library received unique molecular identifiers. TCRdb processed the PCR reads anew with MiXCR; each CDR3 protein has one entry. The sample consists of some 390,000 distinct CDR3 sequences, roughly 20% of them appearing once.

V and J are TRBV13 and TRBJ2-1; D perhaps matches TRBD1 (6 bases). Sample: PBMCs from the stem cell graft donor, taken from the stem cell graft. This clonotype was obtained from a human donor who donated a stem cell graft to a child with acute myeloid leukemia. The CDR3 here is CASSLKQGDSYNEQFF. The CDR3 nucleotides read TGTGCCAGCAGCCTGAAACAGGGTGATTCCTACAATGAGCAGTTCTTC.